This is a list of T cell receptor beta chains from one sample in a study of shared clonotypes between healthy human individuals. Sequencing was performed with immunoSEQ multiplex PCR; in TCRdb, only in-frame clones are kept and a portion is missing. The sample carries about 2.5 million clones, roughly 92% recorded once. The specimen sequenced was naive CD4+ T cells from PBMCs. The source of these receptors is a man aged 18-30 years in good health. Some clones in this sample may be carry-over from other donors' samples. The CDR3 runs from the conserved cysteine through the conserved F or W. Each record gives: V gene, J gene, D gene, clone size, CDR3 protein, CDR3 DNA. A D gene is named only where the DNA matches it firmly. Only part of the rows carry a size: once, few, many, or a class if the clone is expanded.

V gene: TRBV6-1
J gene: TRBJ2-1
D gene: NA
clone size: NA
CDR3 protein: CASSELPRENEQFF
CDR3 DNA: TGTGCCAGCAGTGAATTACCCCGTGAAAATGAGCAGTTCTTC

V gene: TRBV25-1
J gene: TRBJ2-5
D gene: NA
clone size: NA
CDR3 protein: CASSETGGPQETQYF
CDR3 DNA: TGTGCCAGCAGTGAAACGGGCGGGCCCCAAGAGACCCAGTACTTC

V gene: TRBV7-6
J gene: TRBJ2-3
D gene: TRBD2
clone size: NA
CDR3 protein: CASSSRRREATDTQYF
CDR3 DNA: TGTGCCAGCAGCTCCCGGAGGCGGGAGGCCACAGATACGCAGTATTTT

V gene: TRBV7-3
J gene: TRBJ2-3
D gene: TRBD2
clone size: NA
CDR3 protein: CASSLLAGLATDTQYF
CDR3 DNA: TGTGCCAGCAGCTTATTAGCGGGCCTGGCCACAGATACGCAGTATTTT

V gene: TRBV6-6
J gene: TRBJ1-2
D gene: NA
clone size: NA
CDR3 protein: CASRQGRAYGYTF
CDR3 DNA: TGTGCCAGCAGGCAGGGGAGGGCCTATGGCTACACCTTC

V gene: TRBV6-5
J gene: TRBJ2-7
D gene: NA
clone size: NA
CDR3 protein: CASSRSSQNEQYF
CDR3 DNA: TGTGCCAGCAGTAGATCCTCTCAGAACGAGCAGTACTTC

V gene: TRBV5-1
J gene: TRBJ1-2
D gene: NA
clone size: NA
CDR3 protein: CASSSDGNYGYTF
CDR3 DNA: TGCGCCAGCAGCTCGGACGGGAACTATGGCTACACCTTC

V gene: TRBV5-1
J gene: TRBJ2-3
D gene: TRBD1
clone size: NA
CDR3 protein: CASSVRTGNADTQYF
CDR3 DNA: TGCGCCAGCAGCGTGAGGACAGGGAACGCAGATACGCAGTATTTT

V gene: TRBV19
J gene: TRBJ2-1
D gene: TRBD2
clone size: NA
CDR3 protein: CASSTLWALGRDNEQFF
CDR3 DNA: TGTGCCAGTAGTACTCTTTGGGCATTAGGGAGGGACAATGAGCAGTTCTTC

V gene: TRBV15
J gene: TRBJ2-6
D gene: TRBD1
clone size: NA
CDR3 protein: CATSTTGSGANVLTF
CDR3 DNA: TGTGCCACCAGCACGACAGGGTCTGGGGCCAACGTCCTGACTTTC

V gene: TRBV6-6
J gene: TRBJ1-2
D gene: NA
clone size: NA
CDR3 protein: CASSYSRDTYGYTF
CDR3 DNA: TGTGCCAGCAGTTACTCCCGGGACACCTATGGCTACACCTTC

V gene: TRBV7-9
J gene: TRBJ1-5
D gene: TRBD1
clone size: NA
CDR3 protein: CASSPWTGSSNQPQHF
CDR3 DNA: TGTGCCAGCAGCCCCTGGACAGGGTCTAGCAATCAGCCCCAGCATTTT

V gene: TRBV5-1
J gene: TRBJ1-2
D gene: NA
clone size: NA
CDR3 protein: CASSSPSSPYGYTF
CDR3 DNA: TGCGCCAGCAGCTCGCCCTCGTCCCCCTATGGCTACACCTTC

V gene: TRBV30
J gene: TRBJ2-1
D gene: TRBD2
clone size: NA
CDR3 protein: CAWSVLLAGGEQFF
CDR3 DNA: TGTGCCTGGAGTGTACTGCTAGCGGGAGGGGAGCAGTTCTTC

V gene: TRBV6-5
J gene: TRBJ1-2
D gene: NA
clone size: NA
CDR3 protein: CASSYSIVGGYGYTF
CDR3 DNA: TGTGCCAGCAGTTACTCGATCGTCGGGGGATATGGCTACACCTTC

V gene: TRBV7-2
J gene: TRBJ1-1
D gene: NA
clone size: NA
CDR3 protein: CASSSQVGGTEAFF
CDR3 DNA: TGTGCCAGCAGCTCCCAGGTCGGCGGTACTGAAGCTTTCTTT

V gene: TRBV4-3
J gene: TRBJ2-2
D gene: TRBD1
clone size: once
CDR3 protein: CASSHATGGASGELFF
CDR3 DNA: TGCGCCAGCAGCCATGCTACAGGGGGCGCTTCCGGGGAGCTGTTTTTT

V gene: TRBV6-5
J gene: TRBJ1-1
D gene: NA
clone size: few
CDR3 protein: CASSYRANTEAFF
CDR3 DNA: TGTGCCAGCAGTTACCGGGCGAACACTGAAGCTTTCTTT

V gene: TRBV29-1
J gene: TRBJ2-7
D gene: NA
clone size: NA
CDR3 protein: CSVVNPGAGGREQYF
CDR3 DNA: TGCAGCGTTGTGAACCCCGGGGCAGGGGGGCGCGAGCAGTACTTC

V gene: TRBV6-5
J gene: TRBJ2-7
D gene: NA
clone size: once
CDR3 protein: CASSYRPGPYEQYF
CDR3 DNA: TGTGCCAGCAGTTACCGGCCGGGGCCGTACGAGCAGTACTTC

V gene: TRBV7-2
J gene: TRBJ1-5
D gene: TRBD1
clone size: NA
CDR3 protein: CASSLYGQGINQPQHF
CDR3 DNA: TGTGCCAGCAGCTTATATGGACAGGGCATCAATCAGCCCCAGCATTTT

V gene: TRBV5-4
J gene: TRBJ1-1
D gene: NA
clone size: NA
CDR3 protein: CASSPQDRGNTEAFF
CDR3 DNA: TGTGCCAGCAGCCCCCAGGACCGGGGGAACACTGAAGCTTTCTTT

V gene: TRBV11-2
J gene: TRBJ2-2
D gene: NA
clone size: NA
CDR3 protein: CASSLIASGELFF
CDR3 DNA: TGTGCCAGCAGCTTAATAGCGTCCGGGGAGCTGTTTTTT

V gene: TRBV2
J gene: TRBJ1-2
D gene: NA
clone size: once
CDR3 protein: CASSEERTEFYGYTF
CDR3 DNA: TGTGCCAGCAGTGAAGAAAGGACAGAATTCTATGGCTACACCTTC

V gene: TRBV6-1
J gene: TRBJ1-3
D gene: NA
clone size: NA
CDR3 protein: CASSEVKGTGNTIYF
CDR3 DNA: TGTGCCAGCAGTGAAGTTAAGGGTACGGGAAACACCATATATTTT

V gene: TRBV7-3
J gene: TRBJ2-1
D gene: NA
clone size: few
CDR3 protein: CASSLSRSNEQFF
CDR3 DNA: TGTGCCAGCAGCTTAAGTCGTAGCAATGAGCAGTTCTTC

V gene: TRBV6-5
J gene: TRBJ2-2
D gene: NA
clone size: NA
CDR3 protein: CASSYRKPGVELFF
CDR3 DNA: TGTGCCAGCAGTTACCGCAAGCCGGGAGTGGAGCTGTTTTTT

V gene: TRBV9
J gene: TRBJ2-1
D gene: TRBD2
clone size: NA
CDR3 protein: CASSVSPPLAGGRSEQFF
CDR3 DNA: TGTGCCAGCAGCGTAAGCCCCCCACTAGCGGGAGGACGGAGTGAGCAGTTCTTC

V gene: TRBV18
J gene: TRBJ1-1
D gene: NA
clone size: NA
CDR3 protein: CASPASGGTGQSAEAFF
CDR3 DNA: TGTGCCAGTCCCGCTTCGGGGGGTACGGGGCAAAGCGCTGAAGCTTTCTTT

V gene: TRBV5-1
J gene: TRBJ1-2
D gene: TRBD1
clone size: NA
CDR3 protein: CASSSPGQQLYGYTF
CDR3 DNA: TGCGCCAGCAGCTCCCCGGGACAGCAACTCTATGGCTACACCTTC

V gene: TRBV5-1
J gene: TRBJ2-7
D gene: NA
clone size: NA
CDR3 protein: CASSRRGADYEQYF
CDR3 DNA: TGCGCCAGCAGTAGGAGGGGGGCTGACTACGAGCAGTACTTC

V gene: TRBV6-5
J gene: TRBJ1-1
D gene: NA
clone size: NA
CDR3 protein: CASSKIGLEAFF
CDR3 DNA: TGTGCCAGCAGTAAAATCGGTCTTGAAGCTTTCTTT

V gene: TRBV4-2
J gene: TRBJ2-1
D gene: TRBD2
clone size: once
CDR3 protein: CASSQGLAGGNEQFF
CDR3 DNA: TGTGCCAGCAGCCAAGGACTAGCGGGAGGTAATGAGCAGTTCTTC

V gene: TRBV7-2
J gene: TRBJ1-1
D gene: NA
clone size: NA
CDR3 protein: CASNYRSMNTEAFF
CDR3 DNA: TGTGCCAGCAACTACAGGAGCATGAACACTGAAGCTTTCTTT

V gene: TRBV6-6
J gene: TRBJ1-5
D gene: NA
clone size: few
CDR3 protein: CASSYSGQPQHF
CDR3 DNA: TGTGCCAGCAGTTACTCGGGACAGCCCCAGCATTTT

V gene: TRBV6-1
J gene: TRBJ1-2
D gene: NA
clone size: NA
CDR3 protein: CATADRNYGYTF
CDR3 DNA: TGTGCCACCGCTGACAGGAACTATGGCTACACCTTC

V gene: TRBV4-1
J gene: TRBJ1-5
D gene: TRBD1
clone size: NA
CDR3 protein: CASSQAPTGVSNQPQHF
CDR3 DNA: TGCGCCAGCAGCCAAGCCCCAACAGGGGTTAGCAATCAGCCCCAGCATTTT

V gene: TRBV5-8
J gene: TRBJ2-7
D gene: TRBD1
clone size: NA
CDR3 protein: CASSLGRDRGSYEQYF
CDR3 DNA: TGTGCCAGCAGCTTGGGACGGGACAGGGGGTCCTACGAGCAGTACTTC

V gene: TRBV7-3
J gene: TRBJ2-1
D gene: NA
clone size: NA
CDR3 protein: CASSLYDRLSEQFF
CDR3 DNA: TGTGCCAGCAGCTTATACGACAGGCTGAGCGAGCAGTTCTTC

V gene: TRBV5-1
J gene: TRBJ2-3
D gene: NA
clone size: NA
CDR3 protein: CASSLAGRTLSGTDTQYF
CDR3 DNA: TGCGCCAGCAGCTTGGCAGGACGGACTCTGTCGGGCACAGATACGCAGTATTTT

V gene: TRBV15
J gene: TRBJ1-5
D gene: NA
clone size: NA
CDR3 protein: CATSRGPAGQPQHF
CDR3 DNA: TGTGCCACCAGCAGAGGCCCGGCCGGTCAGCCCCAGCATTTT

V gene: TRBV4-1
J gene: TRBJ2-1
D gene: NA
clone size: NA
CDR3 protein: CASSHGVPSHNEQFF
CDR3 DNA: TGCGCCAGCAGCCACGGTGTCCCTAGCCACAATGAGCAGTTCTTC

V gene: TRBV5-1
J gene: TRBJ2-2
D gene: NA
clone size: NA
CDR3 protein: CASSLSVAANTGELFF
CDR3 DNA: TGCGCCAGCAGCTTGAGTGTAGCGGCGAACACCGGGGAGCTGTTTTTT